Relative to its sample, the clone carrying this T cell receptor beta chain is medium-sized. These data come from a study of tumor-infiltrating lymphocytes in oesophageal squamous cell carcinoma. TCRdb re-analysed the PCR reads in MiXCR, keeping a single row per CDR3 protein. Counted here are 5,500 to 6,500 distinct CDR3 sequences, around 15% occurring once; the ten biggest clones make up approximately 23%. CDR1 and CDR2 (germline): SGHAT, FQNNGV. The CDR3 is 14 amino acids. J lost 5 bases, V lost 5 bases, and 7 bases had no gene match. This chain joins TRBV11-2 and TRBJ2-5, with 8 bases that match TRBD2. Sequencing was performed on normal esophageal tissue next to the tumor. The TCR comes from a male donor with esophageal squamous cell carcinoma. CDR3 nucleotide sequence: TGTGCCAGCAGCCCTACCGGGGGGGCTGAGACCCAGTACTTC. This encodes CASSPTGGAETQYF. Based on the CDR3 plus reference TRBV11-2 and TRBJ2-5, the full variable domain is EAGVAQSPRYKIIEKRQSVAFWCNPISGHATLYWYQQILGQGPKLLIQFQNNGVVDDSQLPKDRFSAERLKGVDSTLKIQPAKLEDSAVYLCASSPTGGAETQYFGPGTRLLVL.